These T cell receptor beta chains were read from a single sample in a study of blood T cell repertoires in COVID-19. The assay was immunoSEQ multiplex PCR, and TCRdb's table has in-frame clones only and misses some. Among hundreds of thousands of clones listed, approximately 85% were seen once. Sequenced: peripheral blood. These receptors were collected from a man aged 45-65 years with active or convalescent COVID-19. Each CDR3 is given with its conserved first and last residue. D genes are given only for firm matches. Clone size is shown for a subset of rows, as once, few, many or a class of expanded clone.

>-|-|TRBV6-1|TRBJ1-6
CASSDQGLKRSPLHF
TGTGCCAGCAGTGATCAGGGGCTGAAGAGGTCACCCCTCCACTTT
>-|-|TRBV12-5|TRBJ2-1
CASGFTLGGEQFF
TGTGCTAGTGGTTTCACGTTGGGGGGTGAGCAGTTCTTC
>-|-|TRBV5-1|TRBJ2-6
CASSLESSGANVLTF
TGCGCCAGCAGCTTGGAGAGCTCTGGGGCCAACGTCCTGACTTTC
>TRBD2|-|TRBV5-4|TRBJ2-5
CASSLGTVAGGLTQYF
TGTGCCAGCAGCTTAGGGACGGTAGCGGGAGGGTTGACCCAGTACTTC
>TRBD2|-|TRBV28|TRBJ2-7
CASRTSGRVEQYF
TGTGCCAGCCGGACTAGCGGGAGAGTAGAGCAGTACTTC
>TRBD2|few|TRBV10-3|TRBJ2-1
CAISESGLAGVSGEQFF
TGTGCCATCAGTGAGTCCGGACTAGCGGGAGTCTCGGGCGAGCAGTTCTTC
>TRBD2|-|TRBV7-9|TRBJ2-7
CASSEAGMAYEQYF
TGTGCCAGCAGCGAAGCGGGAATGGCCTACGAGCAGTACTTC
>-|-|TRBV9|TRBJ1-2
CASSVGPANYGYTF
TGTGCCAGCAGCGTAGGTCCAGCTAACTATGGCTACACCTTC
>TRBD2|-|TRBV12-5|TRBJ2-3
CASGRRLAGTTGADTQYF
TGTGCTAGTGGCCGACGACTAGCGGGCACCACGGGGGCAGATACGCAGTATTTT
>TRBD1|-|TRBV5-4|TRBJ2-3
CASSLAGTGTDTQYF
TGTGCCAGCAGCTTGGCCGGGACAGGCACAGATACGCAGTATTTT
>-|once|TRBV18|TRBJ2-2
CASSPYSLNTGELFF
TGTGCCAGCTCACCATACAGCTTGAACACCGGGGAGCTGTTTTTT
>TRBD1|-|TRBV4-1|TRBJ1-5
CASSPLVLSGGQRSNQPQHF
TGCGCCAGCAGCCCCTTGGTCCTTAGCGGGGGACAGCGGAGCAATCAGCCCCAGCATTTT
>-|-|TRBV5-1|TRBJ2-7
CASSLRNEQYF
TGCGCCAGCAGCCTCAGGAACGAGCAGTACTTC
>TRBD1|-|TRBV28|TRBJ2-7
CASSFRAYQPGQGVYEQYF
TGTGCCAGCAGTTTCAGAGCTTATCAACCGGGACAGGGGGTCTACGAGCAGTACTTC